The clone carrying this TCR beta chain was counted ten times or more. TCR beta CDR3 region amplification was performed from RNA transcripts. HTBI primers were used for first-round RT-PCR of the TCR CDR3. Via MiXCR, TCRdb re-called the multiplex PCR reads, giving one row per CDR3 protein. The repertoire holds about 350,000 distinct CDR3 sequences, with around a sixth as singletons. Trimming removed 7 bases from V and 1 base from J; junction bases left unmatched: 12. Germline V CDR1 and CDR2: MNHEY, SVGAGI. The CDR3 consists of 16 residues. These data are taken from a study of T cells in Graves' hyperthyroidism and ophthalmopathy. The diagnostic basis comprised clinical symptoms, serum thyroxine and TRAb, thyroid ultrasound and orbital computed tomography. Approximately 10 ml of fresh peripheral blood supplied the PBMCs.

This rearrangement joins TRBV6-5 to TRBJ1-1, with TRBD1 matching 7 bases. The clonotype comes from a woman aged 40 to 49 with Graves' ophthalmopathy. Sequencing was performed on blood. The CDR3 DNA sequence: TGTGCCAGCAATAGGGACAGCGCGACCAAGAACACTGAAGCTTTCTTT. It specifies CASNRDSATKNTEAFF.